These 3 T cell receptor beta chains share one sample of origin, sequenced in a study of shared clonotypes between healthy human individuals. Clones were read by immunoSEQ multiplex PCR, and TCRdb kept only the in-frame ones, dropping some. The data show millions of clones, over 90% seen once. The sample was naive CD4+ T cells from PBMCs. Regarding subset: CD45RA+ positively selected. These receptors were taken from a man between 18 and 35 years old in good health. Some clones in this sample may be carry-over from other donors' samples.

This chain connects TRBV5-4 to TRBJ1-4; the D is unclear. Germline values: CDR1 SGHNT, CDR2 YYREEE (reference sequence). V lost 4 bases and J lost 0, with 4 bases in between. The CDR3 totals 13 residues. As DNA, the CDR3 is TGTGCCAGCAGCCGCGCAACTAATGAAAAACTGTTTTTT. This sequence encodes CASSRATNEKLFF.

The table lists this clone with a few counts. V and J are TRBV29-1 and TRBJ1-1, with TRBD1 identical over 8 bases. V was pared by 5 bases and J by 6 bases, with 8 bases of the junction left unmatched. Looked up from germline, CDR1 is SQVTM and CDR2 is ANQGSEA. The CDR3 extends over 13 amino acids. CDR3 protein: CSVSPQGDAEAFF. CDR3 nucleotide sequence: TGCAGCGTTTCCCCACAGGGGGACGCTGAAGCTTTCTTT.

The V call is TRBV9, the J call TRBJ2-5, with TRBD1 identical over 9 bases. The J segment lost 2 bases and the V segment lost 4 bases, leaving 6 bases of the junction unmatched. Looked up from germline, CDR1 is SGDLS and CDR2 is YYNGEE. The CDR3 runs 15 residues. CDR3 amino acids: CASSPEGTGQETQYF. Written as DNA, the CDR3 is TGTGCCAGCAGCCCCGAGGGGACAGGGCAAGAGACCCAGTACTTC.